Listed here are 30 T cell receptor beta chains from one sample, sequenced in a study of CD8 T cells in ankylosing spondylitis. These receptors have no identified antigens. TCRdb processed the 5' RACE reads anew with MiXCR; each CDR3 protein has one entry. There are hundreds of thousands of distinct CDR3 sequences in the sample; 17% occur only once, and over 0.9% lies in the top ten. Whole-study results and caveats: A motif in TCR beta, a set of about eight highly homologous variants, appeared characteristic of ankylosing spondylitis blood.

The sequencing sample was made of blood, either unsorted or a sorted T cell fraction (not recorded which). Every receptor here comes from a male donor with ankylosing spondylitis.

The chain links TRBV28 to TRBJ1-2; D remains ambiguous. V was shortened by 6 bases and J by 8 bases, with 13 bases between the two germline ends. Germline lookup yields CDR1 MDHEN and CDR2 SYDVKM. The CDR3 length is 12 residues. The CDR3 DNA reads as TGTGCCAGCAGGGAGGGCGCGAGGGGCTACACCTTC. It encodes CASREGARGYTF.

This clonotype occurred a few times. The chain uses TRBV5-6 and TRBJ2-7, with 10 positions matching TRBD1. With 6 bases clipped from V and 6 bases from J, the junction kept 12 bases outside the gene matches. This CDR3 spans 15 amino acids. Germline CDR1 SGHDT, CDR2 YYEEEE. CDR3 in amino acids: CASTPRDRGFIEQYF. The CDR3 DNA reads TGTGCCAGCACCCCCCGGGACAGGGGATTTATCGAGCAGTACTTC.

The CDR3 protein is CASSFSSGRGRETQYF. As DNA, the CDR3 is TGTGCCAGCAGTTTCTCATCCGGGAGGGGAAGAGAGACCCAGTACTTC. The chain carries TRBV12-3 or TRBV12-4 and TRBJ2-5; 8 positions match TRBD2. V was clipped by 3 bases and J by 4 bases; unmatched bases: 10. The CDR3 totals 16 residues.

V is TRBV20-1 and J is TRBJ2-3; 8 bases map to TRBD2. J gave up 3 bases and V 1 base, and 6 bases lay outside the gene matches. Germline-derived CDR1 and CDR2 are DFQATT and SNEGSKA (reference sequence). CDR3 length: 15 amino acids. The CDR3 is CSARGSGRGTDTQYF. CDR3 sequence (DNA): TGCAGTGCTAGAGGAAGCGGGAGAGGTACAGATACGCAGTATTTT.

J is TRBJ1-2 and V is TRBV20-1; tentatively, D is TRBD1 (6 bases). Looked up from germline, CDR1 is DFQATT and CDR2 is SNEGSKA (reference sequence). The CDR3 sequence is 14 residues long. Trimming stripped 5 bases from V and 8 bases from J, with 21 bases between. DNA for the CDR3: TGCAGTGCTGAGGACCGAACACAGGGATGGGGCTACACCTTC. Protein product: CSAEDRTQGWGYTF.

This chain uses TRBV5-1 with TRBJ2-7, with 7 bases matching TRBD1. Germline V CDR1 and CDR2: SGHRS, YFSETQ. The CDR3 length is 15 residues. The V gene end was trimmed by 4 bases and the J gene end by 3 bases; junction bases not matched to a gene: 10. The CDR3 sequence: CASSPTGVGGYEQYF. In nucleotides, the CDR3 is TGCGCCAGCAGCCCTACAGGGGTAGGAGGCTACGAGCAGTACTTC.

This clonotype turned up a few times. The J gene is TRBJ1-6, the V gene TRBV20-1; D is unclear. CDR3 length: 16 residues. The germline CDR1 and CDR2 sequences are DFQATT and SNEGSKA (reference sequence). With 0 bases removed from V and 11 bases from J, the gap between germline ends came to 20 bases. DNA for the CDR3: TGCAGTGCTAGAGATCCGGGATTCGGGCCGTGGGCACCCCTCCACTTT. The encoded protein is CSARDPGFGPWAPLHF.

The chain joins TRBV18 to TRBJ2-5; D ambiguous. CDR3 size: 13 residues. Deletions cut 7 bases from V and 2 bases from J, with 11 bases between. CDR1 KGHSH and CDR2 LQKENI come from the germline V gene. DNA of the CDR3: TGTGCCAGCTTAAAAGGCAGACAAGAGACCCAGTACTTC. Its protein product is CASLKGRQETQYF.

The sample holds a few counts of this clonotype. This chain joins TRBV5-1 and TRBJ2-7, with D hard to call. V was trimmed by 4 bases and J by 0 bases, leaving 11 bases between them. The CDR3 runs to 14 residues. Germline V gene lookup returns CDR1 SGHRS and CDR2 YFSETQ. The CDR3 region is CASSPGRSSYEQYF. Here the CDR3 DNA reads TGCGCCAGCAGCCCCGGACGGAGCTCCTACGAGCAGTACTTC. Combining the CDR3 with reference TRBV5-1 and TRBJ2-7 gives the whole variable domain KAGVTQTPRYLIKTRGQQVTLSCSPISGHRSVSWYQQTPGQGLQFLFEYFSETQRNKGNFPGRFSGRQFSNSRSEMNVSTLELGDSALYLCASSPGRSSYEQYFGPGTRLTVT.

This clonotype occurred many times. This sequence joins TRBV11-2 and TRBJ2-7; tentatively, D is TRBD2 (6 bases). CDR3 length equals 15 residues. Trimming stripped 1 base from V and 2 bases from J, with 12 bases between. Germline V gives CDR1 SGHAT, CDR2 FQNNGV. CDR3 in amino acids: CASSLVGGGAYEQYF. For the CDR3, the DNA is TGTGCCAGCAGCTTAGTGGGGGGAGGTGCCTACGAGCAGTACTTC.

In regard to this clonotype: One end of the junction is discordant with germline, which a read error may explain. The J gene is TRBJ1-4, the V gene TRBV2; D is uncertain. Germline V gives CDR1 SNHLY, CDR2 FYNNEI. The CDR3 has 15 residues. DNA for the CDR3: TGTACCAGCAGTGAAGCGCTTGGATATAATGAAAAACTGTTTTTT. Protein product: CTSSEALGYNEKLFF.

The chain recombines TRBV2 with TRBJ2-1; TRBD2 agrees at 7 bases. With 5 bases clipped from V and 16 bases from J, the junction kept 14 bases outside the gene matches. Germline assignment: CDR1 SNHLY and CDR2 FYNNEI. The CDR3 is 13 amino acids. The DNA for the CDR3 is TGTGCCAGCAGTCAATTGTTAGCGGGTGATCTCTTCTTC. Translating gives CASSQLLAGDLFF.

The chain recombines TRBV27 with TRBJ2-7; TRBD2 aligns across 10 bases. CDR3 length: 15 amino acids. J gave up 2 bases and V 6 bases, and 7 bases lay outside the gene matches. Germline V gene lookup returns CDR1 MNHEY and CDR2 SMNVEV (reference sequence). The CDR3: CASSYKREGTYEQYF. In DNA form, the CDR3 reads TGTGCCAGCAGCTATAAGCGGGAGGGTACCTACGAGCAGTACTTC.

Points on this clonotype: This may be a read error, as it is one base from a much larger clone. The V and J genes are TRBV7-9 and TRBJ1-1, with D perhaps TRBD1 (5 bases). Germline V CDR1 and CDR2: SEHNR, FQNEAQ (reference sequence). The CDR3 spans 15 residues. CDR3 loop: CASSPRLGGEVEALF. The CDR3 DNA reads TGTGCCAGCAGTCCAAGGTTGGGAGGGGAGGTTGAAGCTTTATTT. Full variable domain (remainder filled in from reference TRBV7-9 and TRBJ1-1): DTGVSQNPRHKITKRGQNVTFRCDPISEHNRLYWYRQTLGQGPEFLTYFQNEAQLEKSRLLSDRFSAERPKGSFSTLEIQRTEQGDSAMYLCASSPRLGGEVEALFGQGTRLTVV.

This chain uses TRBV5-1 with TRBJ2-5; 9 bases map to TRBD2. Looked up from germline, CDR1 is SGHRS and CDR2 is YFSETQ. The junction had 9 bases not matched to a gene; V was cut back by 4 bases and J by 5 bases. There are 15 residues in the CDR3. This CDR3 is CASSPPRGGRETQYF. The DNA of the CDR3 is TGCGCCAGCAGCCCCCCGCGGGGGGGCCGGGAGACCCAGTACTTC.

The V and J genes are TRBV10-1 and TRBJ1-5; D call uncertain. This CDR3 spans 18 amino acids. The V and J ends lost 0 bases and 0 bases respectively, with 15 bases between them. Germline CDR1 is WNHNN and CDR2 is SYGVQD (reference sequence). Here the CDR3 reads CASSESTVWGYSNQPQHF. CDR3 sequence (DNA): TGCGCCAGCAGTGAGTCTACAGTCTGGGGATATAGCAATCAGCCCCAGCATTTT.

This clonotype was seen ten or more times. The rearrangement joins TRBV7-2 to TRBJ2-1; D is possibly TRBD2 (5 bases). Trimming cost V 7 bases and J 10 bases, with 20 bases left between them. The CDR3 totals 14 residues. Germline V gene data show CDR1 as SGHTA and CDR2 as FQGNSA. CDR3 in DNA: TGTGCCAGCACCCCCGTCCGGTCCCGAGGGGAGCAGTTCTTC. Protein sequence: CASTPVRSRGEQFF.

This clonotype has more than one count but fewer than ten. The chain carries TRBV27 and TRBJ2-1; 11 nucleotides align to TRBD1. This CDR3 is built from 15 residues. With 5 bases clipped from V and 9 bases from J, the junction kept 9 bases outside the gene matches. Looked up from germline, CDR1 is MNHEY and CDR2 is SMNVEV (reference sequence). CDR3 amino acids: CASSPRDRGKVEQFF. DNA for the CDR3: TGTGCCAGCAGTCCCAGGGACAGGGGGAAGGTTGAGCAGTTCTTC.

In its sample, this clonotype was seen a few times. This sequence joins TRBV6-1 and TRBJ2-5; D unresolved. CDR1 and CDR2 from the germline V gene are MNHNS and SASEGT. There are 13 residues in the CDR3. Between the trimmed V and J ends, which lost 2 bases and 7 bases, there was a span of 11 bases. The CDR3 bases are TGTGCCAGCAGTGAACTTAGACCTCCGACCCAGTACTTC. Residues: CASSELRPPTQYF.

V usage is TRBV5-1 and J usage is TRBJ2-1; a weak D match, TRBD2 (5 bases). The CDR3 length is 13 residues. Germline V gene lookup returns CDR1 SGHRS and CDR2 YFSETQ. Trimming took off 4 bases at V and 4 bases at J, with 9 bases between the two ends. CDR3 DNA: TGCGCCAGCAGCCACGGACTGTACAATGAGCAGTTCTTC. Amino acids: CASSHGLYNEQFF.

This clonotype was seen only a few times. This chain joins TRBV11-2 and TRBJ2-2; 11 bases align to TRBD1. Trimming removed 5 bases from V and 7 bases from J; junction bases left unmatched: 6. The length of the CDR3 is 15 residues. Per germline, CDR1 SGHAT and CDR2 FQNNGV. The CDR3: CASSTGTGGIGELFF. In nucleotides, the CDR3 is TGTGCCAGCAGCACCGGGACAGGGGGGATCGGGGAGCTGTTTTTT.

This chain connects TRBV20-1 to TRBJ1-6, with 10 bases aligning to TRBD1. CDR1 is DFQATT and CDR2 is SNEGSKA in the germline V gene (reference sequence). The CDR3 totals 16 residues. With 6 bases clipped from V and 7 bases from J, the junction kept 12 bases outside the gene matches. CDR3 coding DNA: TGCAGTGCAAAACGGGCGGGGACAGGGGACAATTCACCCCTCCACTTT. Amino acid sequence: CSAKRAGTGDNSPLHF.

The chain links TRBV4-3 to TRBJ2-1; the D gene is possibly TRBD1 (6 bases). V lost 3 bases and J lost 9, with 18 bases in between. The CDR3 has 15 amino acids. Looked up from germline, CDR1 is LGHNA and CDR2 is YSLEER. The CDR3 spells CASSQADRLGSEQFF. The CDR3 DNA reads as TGCGCCAGCAGCCAGGCCGACAGGCTAGGTAGTGAGCAGTTCTTC.

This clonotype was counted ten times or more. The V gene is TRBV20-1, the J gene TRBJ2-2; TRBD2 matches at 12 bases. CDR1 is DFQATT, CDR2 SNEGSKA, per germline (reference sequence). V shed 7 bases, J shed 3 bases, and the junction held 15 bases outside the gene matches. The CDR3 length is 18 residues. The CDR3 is CSVPTLAGGPRDTGELFF. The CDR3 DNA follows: TGCAGTGTACCTACTCTAGCGGGAGGGCCGAGGGACACCGGGGAGCTGTTTTTT.

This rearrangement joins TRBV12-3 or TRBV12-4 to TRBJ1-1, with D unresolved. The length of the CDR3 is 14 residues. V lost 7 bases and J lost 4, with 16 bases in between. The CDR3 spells CASTDLGMVTEAFF. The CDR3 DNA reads TGTGCCAGCACAGATCTGGGGATGGTCACTGAAGCTTTCTTT.

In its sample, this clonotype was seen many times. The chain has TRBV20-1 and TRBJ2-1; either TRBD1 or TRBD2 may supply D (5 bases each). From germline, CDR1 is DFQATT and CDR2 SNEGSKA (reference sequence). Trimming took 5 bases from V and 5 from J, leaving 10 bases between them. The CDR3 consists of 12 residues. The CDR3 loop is CSAPRGNNEQFF. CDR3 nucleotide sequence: TGCAGTGCTCCCCGGGGCAACAATGAGCAGTTCTTC.

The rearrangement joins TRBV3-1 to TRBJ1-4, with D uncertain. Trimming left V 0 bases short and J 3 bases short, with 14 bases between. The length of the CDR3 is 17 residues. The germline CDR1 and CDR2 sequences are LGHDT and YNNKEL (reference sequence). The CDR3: CASSQDSLQEANEKLFF. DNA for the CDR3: TGTGCCAGCAGCCAAGACTCTCTCCAGGAGGCTAATGAAAAACTGTTTTTT.

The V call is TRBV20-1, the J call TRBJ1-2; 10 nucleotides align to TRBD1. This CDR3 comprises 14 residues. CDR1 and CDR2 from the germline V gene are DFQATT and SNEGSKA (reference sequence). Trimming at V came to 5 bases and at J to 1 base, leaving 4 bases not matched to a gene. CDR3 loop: CSALGDRGNYGYTF. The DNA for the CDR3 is TGCAGTGCTCTGGGGGACAGGGGTAACTATGGCTACACCTTC.

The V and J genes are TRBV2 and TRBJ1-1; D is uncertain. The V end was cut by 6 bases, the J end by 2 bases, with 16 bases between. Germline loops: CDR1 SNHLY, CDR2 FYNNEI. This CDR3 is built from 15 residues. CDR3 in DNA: TGTGCCAGCAGGATGGATTGGTCGATAAACACTGAAGCTTTCTTT. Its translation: CASRMDWSINTEAFF.

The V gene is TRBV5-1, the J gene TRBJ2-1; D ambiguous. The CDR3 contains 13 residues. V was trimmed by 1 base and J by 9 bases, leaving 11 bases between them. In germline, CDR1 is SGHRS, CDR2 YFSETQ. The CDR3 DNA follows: TGCGCCAGCAGCTTGACGCCCTTAAGTGAGCAGTTCTTC. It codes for CASSLTPLSEQFF.